This T cell receptor (beta chain) was captured by sequencing in a study of radiation and T cells in renal cell carcinoma. Documented time point: baseline pretreatment blood. Indicated treatment: 15 Gy SBRT to primary tumor, nephrectomy 4 weeks later. Radiation-treated patients gave blood at baseline, week 2 and week 4. Assay: immunoSEQ multiplex PCR; the TCRdb copy retains only in-frame clones and omits some. The sample includes about 59,000 clones, 65% to 85% of them seen just once. The germline V gene encodes CDR1 SGHVS and CDR2 FQNEAQ. This CDR3 is 10 amino acids long. V lost 8 bases and J 5 bases, leaving 6 bases between the germline ends.

This material consisted of blood, taken from a patient whose treatment included radiotherapy and nephrectomy. This TCR was sampled from a man in his sixties with renal cell carcinoma. This chain links TRBV7-8 with TRBJ2-5, with TRBD1 as a possible D gene (5 bases). The CDR3 DNA is TGTGCCAGCGGGGCGGAGACCCAGTACTTC. Translation gives CASGAETQYF.